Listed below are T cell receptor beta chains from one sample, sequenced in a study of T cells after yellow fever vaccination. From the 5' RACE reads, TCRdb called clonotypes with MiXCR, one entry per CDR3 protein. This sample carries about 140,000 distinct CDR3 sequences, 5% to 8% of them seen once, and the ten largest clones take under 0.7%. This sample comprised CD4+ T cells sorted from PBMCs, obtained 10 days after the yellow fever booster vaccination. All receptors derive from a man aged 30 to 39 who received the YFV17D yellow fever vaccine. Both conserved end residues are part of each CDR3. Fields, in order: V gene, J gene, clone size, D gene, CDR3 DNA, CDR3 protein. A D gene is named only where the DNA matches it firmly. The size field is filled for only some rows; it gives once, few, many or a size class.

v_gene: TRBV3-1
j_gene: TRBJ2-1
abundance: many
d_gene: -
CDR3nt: TGTGCCAGCAGCCTCGGACTGATCAATGAGCAGTTCTTC
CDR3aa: CASSLGLINEQFF

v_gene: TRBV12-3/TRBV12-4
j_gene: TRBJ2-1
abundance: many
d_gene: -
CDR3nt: TGTGCCAGCAGTTTAGAAACTAGCCTTGGGAATGAGCAGTTCTTC
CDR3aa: CASSLETSLGNEQFF

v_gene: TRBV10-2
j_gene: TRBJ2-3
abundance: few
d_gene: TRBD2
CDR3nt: TGCGCCAGCACCCAATGGGGGACTACTAGCACAGATACGCAGTATTTT
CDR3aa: CASTQWGTTSTDTQYF

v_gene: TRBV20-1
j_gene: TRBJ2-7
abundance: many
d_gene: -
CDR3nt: TGCAGTGCTCCACGGCCACCCATATATGGGCAGTACTTC
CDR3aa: CSAPRPPIYGQYF

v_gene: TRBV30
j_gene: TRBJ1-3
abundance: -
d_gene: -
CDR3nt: TGTGCCTGCCGACAGAGCTCTGGAAACACCATATATTTT
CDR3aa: CACRQSSGNTIYF

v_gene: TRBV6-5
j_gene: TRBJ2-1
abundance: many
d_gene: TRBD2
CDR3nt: TGTGCCAGCAGTTACTCGACGACTAGCGGGAATAATGAGCAGTTCTTC
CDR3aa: CASSYSTTSGNNEQFF

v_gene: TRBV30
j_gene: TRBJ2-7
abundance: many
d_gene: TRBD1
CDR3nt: TGTGCCTGGAGCCGAGGGGGCTCCTTTTCCTACGAGCAGTACTTC
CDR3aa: CAWSRGGSFSYEQYF

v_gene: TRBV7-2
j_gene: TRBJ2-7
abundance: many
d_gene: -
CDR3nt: TGTGCCGTTCGACCTAGGGCAGGTTCCTACGAGCAGTACTTC
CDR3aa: CAVRPRAGSYEQYF

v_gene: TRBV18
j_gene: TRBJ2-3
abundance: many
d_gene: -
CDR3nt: TGTGCCAGCTCACCATGGGGCGCAGATACGCAGTATTTT
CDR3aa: CASSPWGADTQYF

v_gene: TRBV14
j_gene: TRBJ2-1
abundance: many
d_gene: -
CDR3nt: TGTGCCAGCAGCCACGGACTGTTGCAGTTCTTC
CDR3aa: CASSHGLLQFF

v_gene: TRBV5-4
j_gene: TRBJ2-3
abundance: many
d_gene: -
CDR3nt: TGTGCCAGCAGCTTGAGCGGGCGCACGAGAGATACGCAGTATTTT
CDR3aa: CASSLSGRTRDTQYF

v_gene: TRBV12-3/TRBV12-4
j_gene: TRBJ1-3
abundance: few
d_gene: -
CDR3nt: TGTGCCAGCAGTACACCCTCAGGAAACACCATATATTTT
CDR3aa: CASSTPSGNTIYF

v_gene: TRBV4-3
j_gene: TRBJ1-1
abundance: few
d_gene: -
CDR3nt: TGCGCCAGCAGCCAAGTACAGGGTGGGGGGACTGAAGCTTTCTTT
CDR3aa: CASSQVQGGGTEAFF

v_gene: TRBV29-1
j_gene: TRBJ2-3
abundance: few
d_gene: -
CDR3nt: TGCAGCGTTGAACCGGCGGTGACAGATACGCAGTATTTT
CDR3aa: CSVEPAVTDTQYF

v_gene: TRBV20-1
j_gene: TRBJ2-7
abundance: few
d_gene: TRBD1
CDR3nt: TGCAGTGCTACGGACAGGGGCTACGAGCAGTACTTC
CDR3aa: CSATDRGYEQYF

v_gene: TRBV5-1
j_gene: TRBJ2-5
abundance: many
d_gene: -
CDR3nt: TGCGCCAGCAGCCCTGTCCTCCCCGCAGAGACCCAGTACTTC
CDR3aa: CASSPVLPAETQYF

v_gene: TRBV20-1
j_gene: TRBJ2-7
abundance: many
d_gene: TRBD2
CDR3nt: TGCAGTGCTAGGAGGACTAGCGGGAGTTTCCAGTACTTC
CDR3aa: CSARRTSGSFQYF

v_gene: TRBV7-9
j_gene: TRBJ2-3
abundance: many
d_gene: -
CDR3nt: TGTGCCAGCAGCTTCGGCACGGCAGATACGCAGTATTTT
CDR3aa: CASSFGTADTQYF

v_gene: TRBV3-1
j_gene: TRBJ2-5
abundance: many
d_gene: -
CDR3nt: TGTGCCAGCAGCCAAGAGGTCAGGGAGCGAGAGACCCAGTACTTC
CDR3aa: CASSQEVRERETQYF

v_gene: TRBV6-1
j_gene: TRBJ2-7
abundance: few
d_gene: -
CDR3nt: TGTGCCAGCAGCCGCGGGACAGTACCGTCCTACGAGCAGTACTTC
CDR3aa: CASSRGTVPSYEQYF

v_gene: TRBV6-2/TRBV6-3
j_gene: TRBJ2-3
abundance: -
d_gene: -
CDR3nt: TGTGCCAGCAGCAGCGAGCTCACAGATACGCAGTATTTT
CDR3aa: CASSSELTDTQYF

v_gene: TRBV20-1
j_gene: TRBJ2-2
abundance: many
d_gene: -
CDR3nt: TGCAGTGCTAAAAGCCCCCGGGGGAACACCGGGGAGCTGTTTTTT
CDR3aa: CSAKSPRGNTGELFF

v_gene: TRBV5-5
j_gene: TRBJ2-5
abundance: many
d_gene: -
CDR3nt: TGTGCCAGCAGCTTGGCGGCTACCTACCAAGAGACCCAGTACTTC
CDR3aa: CASSLAATYQETQYF

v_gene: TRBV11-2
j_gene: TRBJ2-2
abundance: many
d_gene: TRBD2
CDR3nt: TGTGCCAGCAGCTTACTAGCGGGAGTAAACACCGGGGAGCTGTTTTTT
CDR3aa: CASSLLAGVNTGELFF

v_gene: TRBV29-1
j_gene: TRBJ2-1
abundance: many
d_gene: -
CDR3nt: TGCAGCGTTCGGATGGGACACTCGGCCTACAATGAGCAGTTCTTC
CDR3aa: CSVRMGHSAYNEQFF

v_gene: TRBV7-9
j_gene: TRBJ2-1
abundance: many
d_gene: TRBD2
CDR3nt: TGTGCCAGCAGCCCCGGGAGGGCCTTTGAGCAGTTCTTC
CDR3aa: CASSPGRAFEQFF

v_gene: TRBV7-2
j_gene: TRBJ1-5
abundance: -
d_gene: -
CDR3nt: TGTGCCAGCAGCTCAGGGCTGGGGAGCAATCAGCCCCAGCATTTT
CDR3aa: CASSSGLGSNQPQHF

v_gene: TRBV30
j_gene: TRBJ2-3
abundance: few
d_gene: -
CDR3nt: TGTGCCTGGAGTGTACTCAAAGCAGACGCGCAGTATTTT
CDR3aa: CAWSVLKADAQYF

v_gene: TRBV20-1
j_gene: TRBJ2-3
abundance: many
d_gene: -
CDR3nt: TGCAGTGCTTACCCCGGGGGCCTCACCCCGGGCACAGATACGCAGTATTTT
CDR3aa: CSAYPGGLTPGTDTQYF

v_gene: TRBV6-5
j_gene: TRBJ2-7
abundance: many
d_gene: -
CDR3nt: TGTGCCAGCAGTTACGGAGGCGGGCGAGAGCAGTACTTC
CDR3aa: CASSYGGGREQYF

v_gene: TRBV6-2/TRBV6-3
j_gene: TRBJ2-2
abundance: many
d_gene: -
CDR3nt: TGTGCCAGCACCCCCGCCAAGCCGAACACCGGGGAGCTGTTTTTT
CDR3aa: CASTPAKPNTGELFF

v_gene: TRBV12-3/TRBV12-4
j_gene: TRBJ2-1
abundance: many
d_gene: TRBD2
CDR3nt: TGTGCCAGCAGTTCTTTGACTAGCGGGAGGGCTTACAATGAGCAGTTCTTC
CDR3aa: CASSSLTSGRAYNEQFF

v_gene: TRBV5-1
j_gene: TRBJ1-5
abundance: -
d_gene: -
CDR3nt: TGCGCCAGCAGCTTGGACAGTCCGGCGAATCAGCCCCAGCATTTT
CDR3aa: CASSLDSPANQPQHF

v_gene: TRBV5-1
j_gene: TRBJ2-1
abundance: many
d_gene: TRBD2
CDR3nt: TGCGCCAGCAGCTTGGGACTAGCGGTACCTTCCTACAATGAGCAGTTCTTC
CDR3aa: CASSLGLAVPSYNEQFF

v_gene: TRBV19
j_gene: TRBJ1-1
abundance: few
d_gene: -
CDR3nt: TGTGCCAGTCACCCAACGTACAGGTTTGGCACTGAAGCTTTCTTT
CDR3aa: CASHPTYRFGTEAFF

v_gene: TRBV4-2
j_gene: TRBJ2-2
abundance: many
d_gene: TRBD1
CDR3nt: TGTGCCAGCAGCCAAGTTGACAGGGTGGACGGGGAGCTGTTTTTT
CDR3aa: CASSQVDRVDGELFF

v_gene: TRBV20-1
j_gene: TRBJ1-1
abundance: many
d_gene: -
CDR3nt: TGCAGTGCCGGAGGGGTCGCGAACACTGAAGCTTTCTTT
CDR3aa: CSAGGVANTEAFF

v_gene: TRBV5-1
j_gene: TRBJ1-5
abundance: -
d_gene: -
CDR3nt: TGCGCCAGCAGCTTGGGGACCGATCAGCCCCAGCATTTT
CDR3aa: CASSLGTDQPQHF

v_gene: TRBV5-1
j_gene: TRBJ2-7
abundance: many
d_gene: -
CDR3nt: TGCGCCAGCTCCTCGGGGCGGGGCGATACGGTGCAGTACTTC
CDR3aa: CASSSGRGDTVQYF

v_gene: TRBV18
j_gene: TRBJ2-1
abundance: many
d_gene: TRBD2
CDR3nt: TGTGCCAGCTCACTAAACGCCGGGACTAGCGGGAGGAACCAACGGGGTGAGCAGTTCTTC
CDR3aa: CASSLNAGTSGRNQRGEQFF

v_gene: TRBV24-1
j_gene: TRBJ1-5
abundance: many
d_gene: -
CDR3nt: TGTGCCACCAGTGGAGGCATGGATCAGCCCCAGCATTTT
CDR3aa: CATSGGMDQPQHF

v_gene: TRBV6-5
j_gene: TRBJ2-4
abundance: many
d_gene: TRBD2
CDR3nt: TGTGCCAGCAGTTACGAACGCGGGAGGTCCAAAAACATTCAGTACTTC
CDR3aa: CASSYERGRSKNIQYF

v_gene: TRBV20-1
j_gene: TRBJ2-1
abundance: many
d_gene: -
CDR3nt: TGCAGTGCGCCCAGGGCAGGGTACTTTCCGCATGAGCAGTTCTTC
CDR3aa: CSAPRAGYFPHEQFF

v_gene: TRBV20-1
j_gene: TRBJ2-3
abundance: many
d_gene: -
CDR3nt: TGCAGTGCTAGCGGCCAAAGCACAGATACGCAGTATTTT
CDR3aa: CSASGQSTDTQYF

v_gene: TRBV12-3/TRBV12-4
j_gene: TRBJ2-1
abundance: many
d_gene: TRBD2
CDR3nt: TGTGCCAGCAGTGGGGGACTAGCGGGACGGAATGAGCAGTTCTTC
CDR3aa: CASSGGLAGRNEQFF

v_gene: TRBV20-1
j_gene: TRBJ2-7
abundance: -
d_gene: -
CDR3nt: TGCAGTGCTAGCCGGGGGGCGGGTTACTGGTACGAGCAGTACTTC
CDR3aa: CSASRGAGYWYEQYF

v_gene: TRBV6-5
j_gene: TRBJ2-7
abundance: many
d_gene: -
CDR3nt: TGTGCCAGCAGTTACTCGGGGGGTTCAACCTACGAGCAGTACTTC
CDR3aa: CASSYSGGSTYEQYF

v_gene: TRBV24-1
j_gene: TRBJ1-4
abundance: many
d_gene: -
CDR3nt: TGTGCCACCAGTGATTCCCGGATTGAAAAACTGTTTTTT
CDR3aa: CATSDSRIEKLFF

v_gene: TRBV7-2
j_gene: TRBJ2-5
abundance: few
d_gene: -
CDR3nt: TGTGCCAGCAGCCAGGGGACCGGGGAGACCCAGTACTTC
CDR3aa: CASSQGTGETQYF

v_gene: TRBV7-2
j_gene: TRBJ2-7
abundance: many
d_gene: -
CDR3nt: TGTGCCAGCAGCCGTACAGGGAGCTCCTACGAGCAGTACTTC
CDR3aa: CASSRTGSSYEQYF

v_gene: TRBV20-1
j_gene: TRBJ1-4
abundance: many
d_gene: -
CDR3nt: TGCAGTACGGTTCTTGCTAATGAAAAACTGTTTTTT
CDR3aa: CSTVLANEKLFF